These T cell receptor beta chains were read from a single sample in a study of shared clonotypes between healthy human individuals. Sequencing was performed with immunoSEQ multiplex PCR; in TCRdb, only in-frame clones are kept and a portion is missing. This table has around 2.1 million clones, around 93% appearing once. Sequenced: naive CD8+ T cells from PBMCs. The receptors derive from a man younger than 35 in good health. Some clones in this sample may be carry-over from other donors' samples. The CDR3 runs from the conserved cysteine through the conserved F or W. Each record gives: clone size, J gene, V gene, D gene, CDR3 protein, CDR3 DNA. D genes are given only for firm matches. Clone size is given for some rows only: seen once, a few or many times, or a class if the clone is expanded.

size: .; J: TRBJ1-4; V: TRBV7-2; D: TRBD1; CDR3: CASSHRRTGGEKLFF; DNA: TGTGCCAGCAGCCACAGGAGGACAGGAGGGGAAAAACTGTTTTTT
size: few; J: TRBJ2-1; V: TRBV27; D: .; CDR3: CASSLSKRAGDNEQFF; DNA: TGTGCCAGCAGTTTATCGAAACGCGCTGGCGACAATGAGCAGTTCTTC
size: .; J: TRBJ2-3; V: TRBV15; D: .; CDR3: CATSRPFITDSSTDTQYF; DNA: TGTGCCACCAGCAGGCCCTTTATTACAGATAGTAGCACAGATACGCAGTATTTT
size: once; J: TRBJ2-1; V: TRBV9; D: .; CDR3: CASSVVGGSSYNEQFF; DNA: TGTGCCAGCAGCGTAGTCGGCGGTAGCTCCTACAATGAGCAGTTCTTC
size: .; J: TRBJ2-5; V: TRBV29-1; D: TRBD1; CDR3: CSVDPRQGSQETQYF; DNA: TGCAGCGTTGACCCTCGACAGGGGTCCCAAGAGACCCAGTACTTC
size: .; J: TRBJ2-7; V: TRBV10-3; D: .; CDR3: CAISESSDPREQYF; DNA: TGTGCCATCAGTGAGTCTTCGGACCCTAGGGAGCAGTACTTC
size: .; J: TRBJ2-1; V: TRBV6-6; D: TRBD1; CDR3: CASSRGTGVYNEQFF; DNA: TGTGCCAGCAGCCGCGGGACAGGGGTTTACAATGAGCAGTTCTTC
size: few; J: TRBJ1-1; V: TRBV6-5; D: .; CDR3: CASSLQENTEAFF; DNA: TGTGCCAGCAGTCTACAGGAGAACACTGAAGCTTTCTTT
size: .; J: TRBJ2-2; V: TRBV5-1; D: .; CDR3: CASSPLGGTKRTGELFF; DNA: TGCGCCAGCAGCCCACTCGGTGGGACAAAAAGGACCGGGGAGCTGTTTTTT
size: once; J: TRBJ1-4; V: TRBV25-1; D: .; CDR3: CASRGTKESEKLFF; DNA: TGTGCCAGCAGGGGGACAAAAGAGAGTGAAAAACTGTTTTTT
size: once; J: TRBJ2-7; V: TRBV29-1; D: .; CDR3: CSVESGYYEQYF; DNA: TGCAGCGTTGAAAGCGGCTACTACGAGCAGTACTTC
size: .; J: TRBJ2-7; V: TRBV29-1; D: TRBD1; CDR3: CSVEFRGSDAGRYEQYF; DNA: TGCAGCGTTGAGTTCAGGGGGAGTGACGCGGGTCGCTACGAGCAGTACTTC
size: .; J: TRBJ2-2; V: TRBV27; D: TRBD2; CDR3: CASSLAPRLAGGLGELFF; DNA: TGTGCCAGCAGTCTTGCCCCCCGACTAGCGGGAGGGCTGGGGGAGCTGTTTTTT
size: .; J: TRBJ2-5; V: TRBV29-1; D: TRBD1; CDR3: CSERHGTGEGETQYF; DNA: TGCAGCGAAAGACACGGGACAGGGGAGGGAGAGACCCAGTACTTC
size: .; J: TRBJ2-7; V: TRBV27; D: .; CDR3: CASSQGRSYEQYF; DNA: TGTGCCAGCAGTCAGGGACGGTCCTACGAGCAGTACTTC
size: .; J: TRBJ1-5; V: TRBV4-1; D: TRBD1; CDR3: CASSPGQGFNQPQHF; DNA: TGCGCCAGCAGCCCCGGACAGGGGTTCAATCAGCCCCAGCATTTT
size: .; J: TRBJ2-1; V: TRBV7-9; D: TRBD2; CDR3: CASSLVTSGSDEQFF; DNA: TGTGCCAGCAGCTTAGTGACTAGCGGTTCGGATGAGCAGTTCTTC
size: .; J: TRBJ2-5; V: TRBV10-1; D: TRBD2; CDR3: CASSGSTSGRVETQYF; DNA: TGCGCCAGCAGTGGATCGACTAGCGGGAGGGTCGAGACCCAGTACTTC
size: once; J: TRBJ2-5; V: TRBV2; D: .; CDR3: CASRGPQETQYF; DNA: TGTGCCAGCAGGGGGCCACAAGAGACCCAGTACTTC
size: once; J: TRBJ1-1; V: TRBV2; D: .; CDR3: CASSDAPGLANTEAFF; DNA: TGTGCCAGCAGCGACGCACCGGGACTCGCAAACACTGAAGCTTTCTTT
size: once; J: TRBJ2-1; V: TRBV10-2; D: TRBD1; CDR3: CASRTGYEQFF; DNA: TGCGCCAGCAGGACAGGGTACGAGCAGTTCTTC
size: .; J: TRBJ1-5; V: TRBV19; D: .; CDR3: CASTDWAGVPQHF; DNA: TGTGCCAGCACTGACTGGGCGGGGGTGCCCCAGCATTTT
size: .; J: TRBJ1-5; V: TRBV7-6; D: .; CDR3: CASSPIVGPQHF; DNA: TGTGCCAGCAGCCCCATCGTTGGGCCCCAGCATTTT
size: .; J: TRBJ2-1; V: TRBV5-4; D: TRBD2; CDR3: CASSLETRLAYEQFF; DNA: TGTGCCAGCAGCCTCGAGACCCGACTAGCTTATGAGCAGTTCTTC
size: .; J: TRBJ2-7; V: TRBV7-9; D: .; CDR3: CASSSSSGTDNYEQYF; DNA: TGTGCCAGCAGCTCCAGTAGTGGGACGGACAACTACGAGCAGTACTTC
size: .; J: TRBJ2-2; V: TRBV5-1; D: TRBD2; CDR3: CASSLAGGYTGELFF; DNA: TGCGCCAGCAGCTTGGCCGGGGGGTACACCGGGGAGCTGTTTTTT
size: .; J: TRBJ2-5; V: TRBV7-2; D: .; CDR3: CASSLVPSSLTGETQYF; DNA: TGTGCCAGCAGCTTAGTCCCCTCTAGTCTGACCGGGGAGACCCAGTACTTC
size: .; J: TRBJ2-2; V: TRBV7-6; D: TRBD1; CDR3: CASSKWGQGAGTGELFF; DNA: TGTGCCAGCAGCAAGTGGGGACAGGGGGCGGGCACCGGGGAGCTGTTTTTT
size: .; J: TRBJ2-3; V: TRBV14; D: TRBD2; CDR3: CASSLLAGVTDTQYF; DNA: TGTGCCAGCAGTCTTCTAGCGGGGGTTACAGATACGCAGTATTTT
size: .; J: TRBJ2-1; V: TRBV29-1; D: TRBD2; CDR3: CSVLGTSGFDEQFF; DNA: TGCAGCGTTTTGGGAACTAGCGGGTTCGATGAGCAGTTCTTC
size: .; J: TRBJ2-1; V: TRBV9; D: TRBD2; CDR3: CASSAVSGRGIREQFF; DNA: TGTGCCAGCAGCGCCGTGAGCGGGAGAGGAATCCGGGAGCAGTTCTTC
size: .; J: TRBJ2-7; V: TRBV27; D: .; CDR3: CASPGSSWREQYF; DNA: TGTGCCAGCCCGGGGTCGAGTTGGCGTGAGCAGTACTTC
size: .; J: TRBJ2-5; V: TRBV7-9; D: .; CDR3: CASSPYPDVQETQYF; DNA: TGTGCCAGCAGCCCTTACCCGGACGTACAAGAGACCCAGTACTTC
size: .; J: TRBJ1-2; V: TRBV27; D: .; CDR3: CASRNFGGPGYGYTF; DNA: TGTGCCAGCAGGAACTTTGGAGGGCCTGGCTATGGCTACACCTTC
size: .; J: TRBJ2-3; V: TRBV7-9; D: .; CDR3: CASRGGVGPADTQYF; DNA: TGTGCCAGCCGAGGTGGGGTGGGTCCCGCAGATACGCAGTATTTT
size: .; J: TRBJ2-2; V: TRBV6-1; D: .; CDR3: CASSDGELFF; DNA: TGTGCCAGCAGTGACGGGGAGCTGTTTTTT
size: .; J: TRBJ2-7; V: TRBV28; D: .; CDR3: CASSLRGLHEQYF; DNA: TGTGCCAGCAGTTTAAGGGGCTTGCACGAGCAGTACTTC
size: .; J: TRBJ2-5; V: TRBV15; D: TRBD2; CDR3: CATSRLAGNQETQYF; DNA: TGTGCCACCAGCAGACTAGCGGGGAACCAAGAGACCCAGTACTTC
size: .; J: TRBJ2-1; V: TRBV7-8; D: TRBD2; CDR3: CASSILAGGPNEQFF; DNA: TGTGCCAGCAGCATCCTAGCGGGAGGGCCGAATGAGCAGTTCTTC
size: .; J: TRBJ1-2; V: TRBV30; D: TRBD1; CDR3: CAWGGTGYGYTF; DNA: TGTGCCTGGGGAGGGACAGGGTATGGCTACACCTTC
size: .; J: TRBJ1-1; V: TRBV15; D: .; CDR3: CATSGGNTEAFF; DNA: TGTGCCACCAGCGGGGGGAACACTGAAGCTTTCTTT
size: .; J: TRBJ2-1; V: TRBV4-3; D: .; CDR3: CASSQDRSSYNEQFF; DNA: TGCGCCAGCAGCCAAGACCGGAGCTCCTACAATGAGCAGTTCTTC
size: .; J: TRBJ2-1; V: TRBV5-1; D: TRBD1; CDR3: CASSPLGDREMDEQFF; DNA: TGCGCCAGCAGCCCCCTAGGGGACAGGGAAATGGATGAGCAGTTCTTC
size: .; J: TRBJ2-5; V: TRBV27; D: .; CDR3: CASSPRGNQETQYF; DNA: TGTGCCAGCAGCCCGAGGGGGAACCAAGAGACCCAGTACTTC
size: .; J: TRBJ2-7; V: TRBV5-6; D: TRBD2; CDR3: CASSSQRERGYEQYF; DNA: TGTGCCAGCAGCTCCCAGCGGGAGAGGGGTTACGAGCAGTACTTC
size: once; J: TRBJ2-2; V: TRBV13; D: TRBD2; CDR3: CASSSYGLAGYAGELFF; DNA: TGTGCCAGCAGCTCCTATGGACTAGCGGGTTACGCCGGGGAGCTGTTTTTT
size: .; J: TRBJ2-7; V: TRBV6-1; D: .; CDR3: CASRTRVSYEQYF; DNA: TGTGCCAGCAGGACAAGGGTCTCCTACGAGCAGTACTTC
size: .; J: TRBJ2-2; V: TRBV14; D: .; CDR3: CASSQAGYDPGELFF; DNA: TGTGCCAGCAGCCAAGCAGGGTATGATCCAGGGGAGCTGTTTTTT
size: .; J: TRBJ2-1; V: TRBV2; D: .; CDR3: CASTGSREGEQFF; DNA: TGTGCCAGCACGGGCTCGCGGGAAGGTGAGCAGTTCTTC
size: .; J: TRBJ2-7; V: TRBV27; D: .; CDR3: CASSSTGSYEQYF; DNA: TGTGCCAGCAGTTCTACAGGGTCCTACGAGCAGTACTTC
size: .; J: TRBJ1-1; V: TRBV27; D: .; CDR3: CASSFARQNTEAFF; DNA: TGTGCCAGCAGTTTCGCCCGGCAGAACACTGAAGCTTTCTTT
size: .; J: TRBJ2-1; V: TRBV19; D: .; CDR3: CASSMGRYNEQFF; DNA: TGTGCCAGTAGTATGGGACGCTACAATGAGCAGTTCTTC
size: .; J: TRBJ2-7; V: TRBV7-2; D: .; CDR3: CASSSEDFSYEQYF; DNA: TGTGCCAGCAGCTCCGAGGACTTCTCCTACGAGCAGTACTTC
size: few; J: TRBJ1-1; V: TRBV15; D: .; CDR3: CATSRDHNTEAFF; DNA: TGTGCCACCAGCAGGGACCATAACACTGAAGCTTTCTTT
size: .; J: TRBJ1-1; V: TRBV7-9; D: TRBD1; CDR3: CASSPGQVAFF; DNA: TGTGCCAGCAGCCCAGGACAGGTGGCTTTCTTT
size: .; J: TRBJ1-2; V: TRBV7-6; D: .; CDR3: CASSLAPGGAGYGYTF; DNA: TGTGCCAGCAGCTTAGCCCCCGGCGGCGCGGGGTATGGCTACACCTTC
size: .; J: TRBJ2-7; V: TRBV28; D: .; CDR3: CASSLDLSYEQYF; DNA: TGTGCCAGCAGTTTGGACCTGTCCTACGAGCAGTACTTC
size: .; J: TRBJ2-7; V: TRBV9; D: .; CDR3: CASSVTGSSYEQYF; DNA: TGTGCCAGCAGCGTAACCGGGAGCTCCTACGAGCAGTACTTC
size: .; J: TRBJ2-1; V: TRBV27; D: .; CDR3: CASSLFSSYNEQFF; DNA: TGTGCCAGCAGTCTGTTTAGCTCCTACAATGAGCAGTTCTTC